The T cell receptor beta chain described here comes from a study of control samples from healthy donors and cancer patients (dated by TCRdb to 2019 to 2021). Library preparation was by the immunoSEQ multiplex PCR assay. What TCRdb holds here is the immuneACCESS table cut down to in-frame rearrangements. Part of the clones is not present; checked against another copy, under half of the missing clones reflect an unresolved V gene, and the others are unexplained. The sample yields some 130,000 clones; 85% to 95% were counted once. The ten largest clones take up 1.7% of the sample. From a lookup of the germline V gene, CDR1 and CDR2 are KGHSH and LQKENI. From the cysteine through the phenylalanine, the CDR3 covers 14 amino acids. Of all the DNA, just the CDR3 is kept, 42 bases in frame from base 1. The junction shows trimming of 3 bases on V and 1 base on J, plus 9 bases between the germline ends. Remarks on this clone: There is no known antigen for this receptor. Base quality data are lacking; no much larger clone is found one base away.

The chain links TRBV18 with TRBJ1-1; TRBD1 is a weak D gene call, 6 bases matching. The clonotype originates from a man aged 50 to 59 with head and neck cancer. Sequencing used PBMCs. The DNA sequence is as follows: TGTGCCAGCTCACCCGGACAGAGGAACACTGAAGCTTTCTTT. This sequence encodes CASSPGQRNTEAFF. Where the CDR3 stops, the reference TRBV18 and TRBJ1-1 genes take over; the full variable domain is NAGVMQNPRHLVRRRGQEARLRCSPMKGHSHVYWYRQLPEEGLKFMVYLQKENIIDESGMPKERFSAEFPKEGPSILRIQQVVRGDSAAYFCASSPGQRNTEAFFGQGTRLTVV.